The T cell receptor beta chain described here comes from a study of control samples from healthy donors and cancer patients. The germline V gene has CDR1 GTSNPN and CDR2 SVGIG (reference sequence). The CDR3 has 14 residues. The J segment lost 4 bases and the V segment lost 5 bases, leaving 8 bases of the junction unmatched. Sequencing used immunoSEQ multiplex PCR; TCRdb keeps in-frame clones, though not all of them. The data hold approximately 88,000 clones, with roughly nine tenths observed a single time. The source of this sequence is a woman in her twenties or thirties in good health. The V call is TRBV30, the J call TRBJ1-3; 7 nucleotides line up with TRBD1. Sequencing used blood. The CDR3 is CAWARGAGGNTIYF. CDR3 bases: TGTGCCTGGGCCAGGGGGGCTGGGGGAAACACCATATATTTT.